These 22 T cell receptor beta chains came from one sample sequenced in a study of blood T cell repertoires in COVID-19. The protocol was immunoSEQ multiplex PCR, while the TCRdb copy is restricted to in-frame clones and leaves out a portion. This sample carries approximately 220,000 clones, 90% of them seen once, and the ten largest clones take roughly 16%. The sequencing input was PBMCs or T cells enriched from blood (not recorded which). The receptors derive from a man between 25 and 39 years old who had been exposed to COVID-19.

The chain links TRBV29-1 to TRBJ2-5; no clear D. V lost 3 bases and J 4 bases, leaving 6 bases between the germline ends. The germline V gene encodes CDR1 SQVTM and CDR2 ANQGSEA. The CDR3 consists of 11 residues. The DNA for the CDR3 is TGCAGCGTTGATTATAGAGAGACCCAGTACTTC. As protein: CSVDYRETQYF.

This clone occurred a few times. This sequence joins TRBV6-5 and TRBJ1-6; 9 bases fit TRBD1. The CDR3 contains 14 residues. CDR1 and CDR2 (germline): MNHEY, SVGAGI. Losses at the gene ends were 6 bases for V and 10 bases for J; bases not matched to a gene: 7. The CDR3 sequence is CASRYTGGASPLHF. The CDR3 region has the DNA TGTGCCAGCAGGTACACAGGGGGCGCGTCACCCCTCCACTTT.

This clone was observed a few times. The CDR3 nucleotides are TGTGCCAGCAGCTTTCCCGGACAGGGAGGATCCGAGCAGTACTTC. Translating gives CASSFPGQGGSEQYF. The chain is built from TRBV13 and TRBJ2-7; 8 bases are a match to TRBD1. V gave up 3 bases and J gave up 6 bases; unmatched junction bases: 10. The germline CDR1 and CDR2 sequences are PRHDT and FYEKMQ (reference sequence). CDR3 length: 15 amino acids.

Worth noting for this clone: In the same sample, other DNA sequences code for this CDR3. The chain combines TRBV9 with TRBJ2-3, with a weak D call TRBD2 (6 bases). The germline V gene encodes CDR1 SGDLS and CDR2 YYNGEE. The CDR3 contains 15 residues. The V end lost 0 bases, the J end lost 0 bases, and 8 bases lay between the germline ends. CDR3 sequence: CASSVVGTSTDTQYF. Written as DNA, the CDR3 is TGTGCCAGCAGCGTAGTTGGGACTAGCACAGATACGCAGTATTTT.

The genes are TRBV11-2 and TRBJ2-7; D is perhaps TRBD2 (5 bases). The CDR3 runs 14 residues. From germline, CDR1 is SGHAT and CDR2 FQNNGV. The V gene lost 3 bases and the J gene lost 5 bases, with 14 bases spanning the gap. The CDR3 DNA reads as TGTGCCAGCAGCTTCGCTACCGGGATCCACGAGCAGTACTTC. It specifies CASSFATGIHEQYF.

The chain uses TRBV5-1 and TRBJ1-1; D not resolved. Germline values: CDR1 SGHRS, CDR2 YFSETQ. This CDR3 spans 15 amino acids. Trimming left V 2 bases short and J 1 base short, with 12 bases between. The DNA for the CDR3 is TGCGCCAGCAGCTTCGAGGCCAGCGCGAACACTGAAGCTTTCTTT. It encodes CASSFEASANTEAFF.

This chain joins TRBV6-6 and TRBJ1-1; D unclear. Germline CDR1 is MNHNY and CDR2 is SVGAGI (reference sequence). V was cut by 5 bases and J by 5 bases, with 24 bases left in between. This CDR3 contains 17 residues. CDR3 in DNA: TGTGCCAGCAGTCTTACCAGGACCCGGGGTTGGAGTACTGAAGCTTTCTTT. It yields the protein CASSLTRTRGWSTEAFF.

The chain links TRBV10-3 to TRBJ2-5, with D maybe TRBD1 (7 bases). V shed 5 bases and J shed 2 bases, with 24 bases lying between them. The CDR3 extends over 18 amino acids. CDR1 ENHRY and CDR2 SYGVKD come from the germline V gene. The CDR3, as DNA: TGTGCCATCAGTTCCATCAAGGAGGGGGCCCTGAATCAAGAGACCCAGTACTTC. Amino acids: CAISSIKEGALNQETQYF.

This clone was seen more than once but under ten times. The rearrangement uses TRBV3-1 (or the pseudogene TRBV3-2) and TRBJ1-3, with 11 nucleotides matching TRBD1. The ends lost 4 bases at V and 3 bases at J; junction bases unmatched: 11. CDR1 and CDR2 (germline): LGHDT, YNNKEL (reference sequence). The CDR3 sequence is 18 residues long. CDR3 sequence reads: CASSRSSAGTGGGNTIYF. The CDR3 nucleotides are TGTGCCAGCAGCCGTAGCTCGGCCGGGACAGGGGGTGGAAACACCATATATTTT.

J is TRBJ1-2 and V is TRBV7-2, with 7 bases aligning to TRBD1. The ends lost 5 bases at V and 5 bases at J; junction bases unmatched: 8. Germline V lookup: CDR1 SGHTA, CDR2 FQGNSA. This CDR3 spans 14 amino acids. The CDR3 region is CASSPQGGPYGYTF. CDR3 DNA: TGTGCCAGCAGCCCCCAGGGGGGACCTTATGGCTACACCTTC. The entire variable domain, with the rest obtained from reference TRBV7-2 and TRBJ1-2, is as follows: GAGVSQSPSNKVTEKGKDVELRCDPISGHTALYWYRQSLGQGLEFLIYFQGNSAPDKSGLPSDRFSAERTGGSVSTLTIQRTQQEDSAVYLCASSPQGGPYGYTFGSGTRLTVV.

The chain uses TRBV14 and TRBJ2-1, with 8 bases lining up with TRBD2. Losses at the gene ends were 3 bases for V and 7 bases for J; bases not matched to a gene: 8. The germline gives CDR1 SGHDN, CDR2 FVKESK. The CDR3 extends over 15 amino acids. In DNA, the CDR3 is TGTGCCAGCAGCCAGGGGCGGGGGGCTCGTAATGAGCAGTTCTTC. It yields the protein CASSQGRGARNEQFF.

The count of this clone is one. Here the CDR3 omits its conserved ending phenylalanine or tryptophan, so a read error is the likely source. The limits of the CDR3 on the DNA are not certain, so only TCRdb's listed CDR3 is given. The CDR3 sequence: CASSVDSIV. The chain links TRBV9 to TRBJ1-2; TRBD1, the table's D call, lacks a check against the DNA. In germline, CDR1 is SGDLS, CDR2 YYNGEE. 9 amino acids form the CDR3, both terminal residues included.

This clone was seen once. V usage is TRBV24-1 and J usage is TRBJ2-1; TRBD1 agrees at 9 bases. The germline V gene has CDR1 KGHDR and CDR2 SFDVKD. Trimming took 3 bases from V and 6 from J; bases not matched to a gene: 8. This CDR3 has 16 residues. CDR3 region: CATSDRPGQGINEQFF. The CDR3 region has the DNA TGTGCCACCAGTGATCGCCCGGGACAGGGAATCAATGAGCAGTTCTTC.

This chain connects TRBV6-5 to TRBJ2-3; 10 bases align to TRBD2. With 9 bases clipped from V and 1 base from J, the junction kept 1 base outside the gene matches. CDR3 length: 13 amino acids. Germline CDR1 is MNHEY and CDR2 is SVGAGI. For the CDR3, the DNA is TGTGCCAGTGGACTAGCGGGCACAGATACGCAGTATTTT. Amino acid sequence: CASGLAGTDTQYF.

Written as DNA, the CDR3 is TGTGCCAGCATTAGGAGGAGGGATGGCAATGAGCAGTTCTTC. Protein product: CASIRRRDGNEQFF. The chain uses TRBV7-9 and TRBJ2-1, with D possibly TRBD2 on 6 matching bases. Between the trimmed V and J ends, which lost 7 bases and 6 bases, there was a span of 16 bases. The CDR3 length is 14 residues. CDR1 is SEHNR and CDR2 is FQNEAQ in the germline V gene (reference sequence).

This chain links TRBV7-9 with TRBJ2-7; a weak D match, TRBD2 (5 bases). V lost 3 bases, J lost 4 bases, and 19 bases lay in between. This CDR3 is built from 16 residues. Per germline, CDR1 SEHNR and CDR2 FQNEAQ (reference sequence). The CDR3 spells CASSLGDTLAFYEQYF. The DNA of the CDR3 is TGTGCCAGCAGCTTGGGAGACACCCTAGCTTTTTACGAGCAGTACTTC.

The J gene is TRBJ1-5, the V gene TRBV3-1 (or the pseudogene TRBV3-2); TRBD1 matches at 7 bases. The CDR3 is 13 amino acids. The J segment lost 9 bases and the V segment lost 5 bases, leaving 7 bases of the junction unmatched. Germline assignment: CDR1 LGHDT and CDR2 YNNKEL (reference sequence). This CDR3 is CASSSRQGLPQHF. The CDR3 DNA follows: TGTGCCAGCAGCTCCCGACAGGGACTGCCCCAGCATTTT.

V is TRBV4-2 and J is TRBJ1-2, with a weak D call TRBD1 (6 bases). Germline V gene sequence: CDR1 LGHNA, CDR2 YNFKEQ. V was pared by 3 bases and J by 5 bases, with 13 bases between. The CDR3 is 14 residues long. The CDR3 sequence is CASSHIGTNYGYTF. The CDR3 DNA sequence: TGTGCCAGCAGCCACATCGGGACAAATTATGGCTACACCTTC.

This CDR3 reads CASSSSPVYRYTF. Written as DNA, the CDR3 is TGTGCCAGCAGTTCGTCCCCGGTTTATCGATACACCTTC. The genes are TRBV12-3 or TRBV12-4 and TRBJ1-2; D unresolved. This CDR3 is 13 amino acids long. V was clipped by 4 bases and J by 11 bases, with 17 bases between them.

In DNA form, the CDR3 reads TGCGCCAGCAGCCAAGATCTGTTCGGCGAGCAGTACTTC. Amino acids: CASSQDLFGEQYF. The chain links TRBV4-3 to TRBJ2-7; D uncertain. Looked up from germline, CDR1 is LGHNA and CDR2 is YSLEER. Trimming stripped 0 bases from V and 6 bases from J, with 9 bases between. This CDR3 contains 13 residues.

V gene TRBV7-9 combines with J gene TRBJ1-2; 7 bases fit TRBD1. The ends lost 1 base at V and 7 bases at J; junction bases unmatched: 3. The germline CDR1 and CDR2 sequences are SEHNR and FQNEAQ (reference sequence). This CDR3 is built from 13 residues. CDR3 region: CASSLEGAGGYTF. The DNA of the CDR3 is TGTGCCAGCAGCTTAGAGGGGGCTGGTGGCTACACCTTC.

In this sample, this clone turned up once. CDR3 region: CASSTDGGNNQPQHF. The DNA for the CDR3 is TGTGCCAGCAGCACCGACGGGGGGAACAATCAGCCCCAGCATTTT. V gene TRBV9 combines with J gene TRBJ1-5; possible D gene TRBD1, 5 bases. The CDR3 length is 15 residues. CDR1 is SGDLS and CDR2 is YYNGEE in the germline V gene. V shed 4 bases and J shed 3 bases, with 14 bases lying between them.